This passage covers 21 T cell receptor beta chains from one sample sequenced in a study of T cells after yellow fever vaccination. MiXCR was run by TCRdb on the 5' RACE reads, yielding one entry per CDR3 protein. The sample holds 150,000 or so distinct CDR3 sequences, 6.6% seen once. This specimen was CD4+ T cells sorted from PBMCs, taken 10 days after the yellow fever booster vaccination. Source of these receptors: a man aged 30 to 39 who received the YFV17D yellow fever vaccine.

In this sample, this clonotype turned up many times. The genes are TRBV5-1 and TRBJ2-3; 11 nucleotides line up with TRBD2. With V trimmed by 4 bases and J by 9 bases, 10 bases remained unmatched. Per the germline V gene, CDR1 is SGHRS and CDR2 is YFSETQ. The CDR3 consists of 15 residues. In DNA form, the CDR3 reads TGCGCCAGCAGCCCGGGGACTAGCGGAGCCAGGACGCAGTATTTT. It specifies CASSPGTSGARTQYF.

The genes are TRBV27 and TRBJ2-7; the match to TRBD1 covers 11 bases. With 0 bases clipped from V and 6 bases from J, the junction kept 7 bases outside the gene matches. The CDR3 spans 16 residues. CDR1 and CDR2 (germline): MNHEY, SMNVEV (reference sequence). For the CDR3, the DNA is TGTGCCAGCAGTTTATCCCCCGGACAGGGGGCCGGCGAGCAGTACTTC. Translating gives CASSLSPGQGAGEQYF.

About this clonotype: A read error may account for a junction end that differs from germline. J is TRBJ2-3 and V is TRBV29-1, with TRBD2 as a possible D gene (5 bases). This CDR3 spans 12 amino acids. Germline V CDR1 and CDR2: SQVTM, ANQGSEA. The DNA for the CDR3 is TGCAGCGTTAAAGAGGGTCCAGATACGCAGTATTTT. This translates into CSVKEGPDTQYF.

The DNA of the CDR3 is TGTGCCAGTAGTCCCGACAGGGGGACGGAGACCCAGTACTTC. It encodes CASSPDRGTETQYF. This chain links TRBV19 with TRBJ2-5; 9 bases line up with TRBD1. Germline loops: CDR1 LNHDA, CDR2 SQIVND (reference sequence). J gave up 5 bases and V 5 bases, and 6 bases lay outside the gene matches. The CDR3 has 14 amino acids.

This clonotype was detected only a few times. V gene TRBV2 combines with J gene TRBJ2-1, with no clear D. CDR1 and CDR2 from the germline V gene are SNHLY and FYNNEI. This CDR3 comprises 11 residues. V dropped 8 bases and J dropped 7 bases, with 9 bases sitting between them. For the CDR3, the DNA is TGTGCCAGCGGCCACCTAAATGAGCAGTTCTTC. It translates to CASGHLNEQFF.

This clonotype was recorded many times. The CDR3 nucleotides are TGTGCCAGCAGTTTCTTCCCCAGGAACTATGGCTACACCTTC. Translation: CASSFFPRNYGYTF. The gene calls are TRBV6-5 and TRBJ1-2, with D unresolved. Germline V lookup: CDR1 MNHEY, CDR2 SVGAGI. Between the trimmed V and J ends, which lost 4 bases and 2 bases, there was a span of 11 bases. This CDR3 has 14 amino acids.

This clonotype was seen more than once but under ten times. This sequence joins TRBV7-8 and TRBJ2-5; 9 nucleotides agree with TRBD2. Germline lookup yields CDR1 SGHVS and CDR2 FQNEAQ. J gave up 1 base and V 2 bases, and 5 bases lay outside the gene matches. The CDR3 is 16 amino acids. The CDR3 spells CASSLLPGLAQETQYF. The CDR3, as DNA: TGTGCCAGCAGCTTACTCCCGGGACTAGCCCAAGAGACCCAGTACTTC.

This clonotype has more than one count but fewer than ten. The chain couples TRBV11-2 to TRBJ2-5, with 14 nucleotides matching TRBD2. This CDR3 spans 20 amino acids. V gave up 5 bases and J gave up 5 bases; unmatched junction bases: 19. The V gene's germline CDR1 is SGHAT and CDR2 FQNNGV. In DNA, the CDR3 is TGTGCCAGCAGCACGGGACTAGCGGGAGACTCGAAAGCAAGTCACGAGACCCAGTACTTC. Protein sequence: CASSTGLAGDSKASHETQYF. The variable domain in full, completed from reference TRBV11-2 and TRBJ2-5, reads EAGVAQSPRYKIIEKRQSVAFWCNPISGHATLYWYQQILGQGPKLLIQFQNNGVVDDSQLPKDRFSAERLKGVDSTLKIQPAKLEDSAVYLCASSTGLAGDSKASHETQYFGPGTRLLVL.

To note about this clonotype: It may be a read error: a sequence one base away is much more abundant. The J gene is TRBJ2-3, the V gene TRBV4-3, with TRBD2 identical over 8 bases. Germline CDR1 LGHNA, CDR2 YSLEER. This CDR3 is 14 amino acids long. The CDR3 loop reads CASSLAGHTDSQYF. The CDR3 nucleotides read TGCGCCAGCAGCCTAGCGGGGCACACAGATTCGCAGTATTTT.

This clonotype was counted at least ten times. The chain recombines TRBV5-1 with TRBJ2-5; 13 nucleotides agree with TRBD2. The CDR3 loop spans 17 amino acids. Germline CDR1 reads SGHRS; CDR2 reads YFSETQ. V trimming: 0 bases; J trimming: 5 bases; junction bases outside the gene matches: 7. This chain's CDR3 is CASSLGRLAGGWETQYF. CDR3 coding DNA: TGCGCCAGCAGCTTGGGGCGACTAGCGGGAGGCTGGGAGACCCAGTACTTC.

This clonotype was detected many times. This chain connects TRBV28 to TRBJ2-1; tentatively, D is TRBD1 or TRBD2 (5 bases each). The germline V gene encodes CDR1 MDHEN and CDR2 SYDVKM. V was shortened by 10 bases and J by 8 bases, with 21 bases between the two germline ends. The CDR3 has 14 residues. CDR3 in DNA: TGTGCCACCCTTCTGGCGGGCCGAGGGGATGAGCAGTTCTTC. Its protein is CATLLAGRGDEQFF.

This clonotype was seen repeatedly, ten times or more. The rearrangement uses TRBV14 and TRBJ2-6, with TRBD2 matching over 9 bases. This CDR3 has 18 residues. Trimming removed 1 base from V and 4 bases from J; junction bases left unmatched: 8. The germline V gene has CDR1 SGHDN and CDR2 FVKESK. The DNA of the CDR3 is TGTGCCAGCAGCCAAGTGGAACTAGCGGGTTACGGGGCCAACGTCCTGACTTTC. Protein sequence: CASSQVELAGYGANVLTF.

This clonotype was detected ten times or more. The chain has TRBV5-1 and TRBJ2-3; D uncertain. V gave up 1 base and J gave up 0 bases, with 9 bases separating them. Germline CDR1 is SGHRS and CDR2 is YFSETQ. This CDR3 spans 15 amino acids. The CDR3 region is CASSLLGGSTDTQYF. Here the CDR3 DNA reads TGCGCCAGCAGCTTGCTCGGCGGTAGCACAGATACGCAGTATTTT.

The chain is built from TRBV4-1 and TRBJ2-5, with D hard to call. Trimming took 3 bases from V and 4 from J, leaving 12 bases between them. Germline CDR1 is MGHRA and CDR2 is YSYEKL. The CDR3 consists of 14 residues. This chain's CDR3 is CASSQGSSLETQYF. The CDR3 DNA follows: TGCGCCAGCAGCCAGGGGTCGTCCCTAGAGACCCAGTACTTC.

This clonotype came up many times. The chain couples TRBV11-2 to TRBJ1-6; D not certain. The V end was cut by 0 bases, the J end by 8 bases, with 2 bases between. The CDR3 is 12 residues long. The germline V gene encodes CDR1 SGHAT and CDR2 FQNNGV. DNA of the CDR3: TGTGCCAGCAGCTTAGAATATTCACCCCTCCACTTT. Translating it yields CASSLEYSPLHF.

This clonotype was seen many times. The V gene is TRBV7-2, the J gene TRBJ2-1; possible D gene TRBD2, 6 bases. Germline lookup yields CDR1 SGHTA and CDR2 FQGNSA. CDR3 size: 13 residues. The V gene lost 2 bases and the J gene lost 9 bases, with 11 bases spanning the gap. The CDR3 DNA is TGTGCCAGCAGCTTAAGGAGGGTTGGTGAGCAGTTCTTC. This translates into CASSLRRVGEQFF.

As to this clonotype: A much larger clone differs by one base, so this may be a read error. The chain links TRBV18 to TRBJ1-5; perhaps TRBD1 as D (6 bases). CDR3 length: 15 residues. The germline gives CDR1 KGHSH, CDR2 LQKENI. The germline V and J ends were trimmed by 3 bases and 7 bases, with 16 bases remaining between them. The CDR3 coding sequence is TGTGCCAGCTCACCGGGGGAACAGGGAGGACAGCCCCAGCATTTT. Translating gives CASSPGEQGGQPQHF.

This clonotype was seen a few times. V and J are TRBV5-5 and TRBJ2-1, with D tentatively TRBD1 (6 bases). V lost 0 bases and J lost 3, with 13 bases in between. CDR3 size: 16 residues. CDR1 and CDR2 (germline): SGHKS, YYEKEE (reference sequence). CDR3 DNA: TGTGCCAGCAGCTTGGACAGGGCAGCAATCTACAATGAGCAGTTCTTC. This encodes CASSLDRAAIYNEQFF.

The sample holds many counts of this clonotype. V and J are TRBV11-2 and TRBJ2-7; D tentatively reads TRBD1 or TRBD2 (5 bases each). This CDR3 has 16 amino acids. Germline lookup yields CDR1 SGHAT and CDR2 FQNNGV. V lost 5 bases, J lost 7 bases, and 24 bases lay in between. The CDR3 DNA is TGTGCCAGCAGCACCCGGCCCGGGACCCTTCCTACTGAGCAGTACTTC. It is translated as CASSTRPGTLPTEQYF.

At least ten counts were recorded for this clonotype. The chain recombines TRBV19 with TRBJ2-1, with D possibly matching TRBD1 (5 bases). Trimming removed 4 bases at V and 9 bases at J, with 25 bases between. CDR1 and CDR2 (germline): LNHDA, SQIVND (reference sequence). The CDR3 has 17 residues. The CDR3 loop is CASSTVTVISPPSEQFF. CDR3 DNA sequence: TGTGCCAGTAGTACCGTGACAGTCATTAGCCCCCCGAGTGAGCAGTTCTTC.

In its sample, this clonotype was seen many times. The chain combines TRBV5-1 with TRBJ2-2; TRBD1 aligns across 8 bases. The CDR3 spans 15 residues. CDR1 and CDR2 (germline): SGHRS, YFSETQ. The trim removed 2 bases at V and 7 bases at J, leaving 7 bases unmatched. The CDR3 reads CASSLQDRGSGELFF. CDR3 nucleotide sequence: TGCGCCAGCAGCTTACAAGACAGGGGTAGCGGGGAGCTGTTTTTT.